The clone carrying this T cell receptor (beta chain) was seen only once. Its antigen is as yet unknown. TCRdb's table, derived via immunoSEQ multiplex PCR, lists solely in-frame clones and lacks some. The sample carries over 8,000 clones, more than 55% recorded once. These data belong to a study of coeliac disease. Background on the study: Refractory type I patients had no gluten-free diet response for over 12 months.

Study results and caveats: Few TRB amino acid sequences were shared between samples; most were unique.

This clonotype originated in a woman aged 60-75 years with celiac disease. Material: intraepithelial lymphocytes from the gut.

The CDR3 is CASSKDRANTIYF. The CDR3 region has the DNA TGTGCCAGCAGTAAGGACAGGGCGAACACCATATATTTT. The V gene is TRBV6-5, the J gene TRBJ1-3, with 8 bases fitting TRBD1. The CDR3 length is 13 residues. Germline CDR1 and CDR2: MNHEY and SVGAGI. Trimming took 5 bases from V and 7 from J; bases not matched to a gene: 4.